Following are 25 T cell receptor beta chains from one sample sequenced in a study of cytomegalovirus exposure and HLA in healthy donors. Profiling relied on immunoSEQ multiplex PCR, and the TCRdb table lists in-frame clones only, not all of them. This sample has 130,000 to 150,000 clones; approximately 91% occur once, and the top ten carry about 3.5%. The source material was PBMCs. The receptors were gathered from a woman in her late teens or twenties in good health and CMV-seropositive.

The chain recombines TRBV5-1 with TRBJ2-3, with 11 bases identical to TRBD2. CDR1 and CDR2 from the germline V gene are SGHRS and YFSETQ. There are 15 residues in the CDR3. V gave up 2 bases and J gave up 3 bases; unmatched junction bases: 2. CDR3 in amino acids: CASSFSSGRTDTQYF. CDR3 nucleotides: TGCGCCAGCAGCTTCTCTAGCGGGAGGACAGATACGCAGTATTTT.

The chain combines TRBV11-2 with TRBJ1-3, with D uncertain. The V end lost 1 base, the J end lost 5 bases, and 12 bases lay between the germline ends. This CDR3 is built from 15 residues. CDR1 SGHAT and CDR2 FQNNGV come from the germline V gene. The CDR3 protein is CASSLASGSRNTIYF. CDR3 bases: TGTGCCAGCAGCTTAGCTTCTGGTAGTCGAAACACCATATATTTT. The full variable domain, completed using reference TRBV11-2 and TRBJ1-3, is EAGVAQSPRYKIIEKRQSVAFWCNPISGHATLYWYQQILGQGPKLLIQFQNNGVVDDSQLPKDRFSAERLKGVDSTLKIQPAKLEDSAVYLCASSLASGSRNTIYFGEGSWLTVV.

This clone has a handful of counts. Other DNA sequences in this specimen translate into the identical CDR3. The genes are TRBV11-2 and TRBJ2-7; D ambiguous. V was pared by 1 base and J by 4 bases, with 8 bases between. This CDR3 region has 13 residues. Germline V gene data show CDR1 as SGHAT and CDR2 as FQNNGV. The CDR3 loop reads CASSLGSLYEQYF. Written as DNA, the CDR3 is TGTGCCAGCAGCTTAGGAAGCTTATACGAGCAGTACTTC. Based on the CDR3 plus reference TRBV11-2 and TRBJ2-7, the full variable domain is EAGVAQSPRYKIIEKRQSVAFWCNPISGHATLYWYQQILGQGPKLLIQFQNNGVVDDSQLPKDRFSAERLKGVDSTLKIQPAKLEDSAVYLCASSLGSLYEQYFGPGTRLTVT.

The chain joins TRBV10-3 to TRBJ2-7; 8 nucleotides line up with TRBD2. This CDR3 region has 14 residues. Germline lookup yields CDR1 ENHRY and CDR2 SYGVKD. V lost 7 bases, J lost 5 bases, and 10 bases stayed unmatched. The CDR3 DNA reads TGTGCCATCACCCCCAGCGGGAGTATTAACGAGCAGTACTTC. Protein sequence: CAITPSGSINEQYF.

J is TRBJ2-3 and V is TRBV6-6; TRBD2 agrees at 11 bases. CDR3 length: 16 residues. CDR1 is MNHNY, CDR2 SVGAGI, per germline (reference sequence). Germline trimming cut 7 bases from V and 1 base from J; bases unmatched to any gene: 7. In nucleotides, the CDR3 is TGTGCCAGCAAAACTAGCGGGAGAGGGGGCACAGATACGCAGTATTTT. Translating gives CASKTSGRGGTDTQYF.

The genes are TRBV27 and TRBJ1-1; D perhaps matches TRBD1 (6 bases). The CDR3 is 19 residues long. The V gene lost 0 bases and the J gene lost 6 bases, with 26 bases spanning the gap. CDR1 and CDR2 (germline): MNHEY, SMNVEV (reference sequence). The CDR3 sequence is CASSLSPPKWDMSGAEAFF. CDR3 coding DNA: TGTGCCAGCAGTTTATCGCCACCAAAATGGGACATGTCCGGGGCTGAAGCTTTCTTT.

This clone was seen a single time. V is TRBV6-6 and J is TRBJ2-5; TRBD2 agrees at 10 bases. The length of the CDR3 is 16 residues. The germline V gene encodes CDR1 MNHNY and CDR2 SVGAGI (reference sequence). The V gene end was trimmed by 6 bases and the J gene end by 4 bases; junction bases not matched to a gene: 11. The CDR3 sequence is CASSHEAGGVGETQYF. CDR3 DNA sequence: TGTGCCAGCAGCCACGAAGCGGGAGGGGTTGGAGAGACCCAGTACTTC.

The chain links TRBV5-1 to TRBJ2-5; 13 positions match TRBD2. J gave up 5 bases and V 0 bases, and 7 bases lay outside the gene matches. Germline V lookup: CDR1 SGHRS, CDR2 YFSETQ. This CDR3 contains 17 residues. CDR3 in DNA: TGCGCCAGCAGCTTGGCTCCGGGACTAGCGGGAAGGGAGACCCAGTACTTC. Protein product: CASSLAPGLAGRETQYF. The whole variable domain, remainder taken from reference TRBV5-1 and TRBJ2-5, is KAGVTQTPRYLIKTRGQQVTLSCSPISGHRSVSWYQQTPGQGLQFLFEYFSETQRNKGNFPGRFSGRQFSNSRSEMNVSTLELGDSALYLCASSLAPGLAGRETQYFGPGTRLLVL.

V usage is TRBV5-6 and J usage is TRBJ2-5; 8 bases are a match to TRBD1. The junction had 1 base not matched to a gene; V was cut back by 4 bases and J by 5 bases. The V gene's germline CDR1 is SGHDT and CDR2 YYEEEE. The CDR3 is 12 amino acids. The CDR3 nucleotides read TGTGCCAGCAGCGGACAGGGTGAGACCCAGTACTTC. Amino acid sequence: CASSGQGETQYF.

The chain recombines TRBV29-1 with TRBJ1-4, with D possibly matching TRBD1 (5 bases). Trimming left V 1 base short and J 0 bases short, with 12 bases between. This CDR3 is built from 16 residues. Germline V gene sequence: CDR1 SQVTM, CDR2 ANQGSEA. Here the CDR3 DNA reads TGCAGCGTTGAAGTCTCAGGGTTTGCAACTAATGAAAAACTGTTTTTT. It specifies CSVEVSGFATNEKLFF.

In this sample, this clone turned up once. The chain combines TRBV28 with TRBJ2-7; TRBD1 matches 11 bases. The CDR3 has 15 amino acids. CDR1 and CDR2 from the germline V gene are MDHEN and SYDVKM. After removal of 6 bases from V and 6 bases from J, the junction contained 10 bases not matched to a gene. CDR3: CASSPGGTGGSEQYF. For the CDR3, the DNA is TGTGCCAGCAGCCCGGGCGGGACAGGGGGGTCCGAGCAGTACTTC.

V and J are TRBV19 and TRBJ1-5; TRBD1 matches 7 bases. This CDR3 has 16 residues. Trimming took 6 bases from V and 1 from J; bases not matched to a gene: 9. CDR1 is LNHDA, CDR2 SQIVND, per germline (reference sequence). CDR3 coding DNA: TGTGCCAGTAGAACTTCAGGGGGAGGAAGCAATCAGCCCCAGCATTTT. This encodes CASRTSGGGSNQPQHF.

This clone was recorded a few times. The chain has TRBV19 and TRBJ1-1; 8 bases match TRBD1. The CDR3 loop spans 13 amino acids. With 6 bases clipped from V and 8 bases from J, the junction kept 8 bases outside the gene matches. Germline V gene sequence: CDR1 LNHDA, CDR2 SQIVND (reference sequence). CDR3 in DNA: TGTGCCAGTAGCAGGGGGCGCCTGGCCGAAGCTTTCTTT. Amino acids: CASSRGRLAEAFF.

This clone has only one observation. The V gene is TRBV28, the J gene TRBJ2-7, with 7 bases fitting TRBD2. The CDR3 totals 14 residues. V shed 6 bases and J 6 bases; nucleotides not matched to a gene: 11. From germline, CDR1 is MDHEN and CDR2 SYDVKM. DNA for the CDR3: TGTGCCAGCAGCCCGGGGGGAGGCCATCGCGAGCAGTACTTC. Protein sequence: CASSPGGGHREQYF.

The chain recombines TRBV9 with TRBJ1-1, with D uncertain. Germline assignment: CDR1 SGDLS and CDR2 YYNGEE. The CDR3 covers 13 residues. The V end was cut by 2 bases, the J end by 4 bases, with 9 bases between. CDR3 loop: CASSVDWFTEAFF. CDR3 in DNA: TGTGCCAGCAGCGTTGACTGGTTCACTGAAGCTTTCTTT.

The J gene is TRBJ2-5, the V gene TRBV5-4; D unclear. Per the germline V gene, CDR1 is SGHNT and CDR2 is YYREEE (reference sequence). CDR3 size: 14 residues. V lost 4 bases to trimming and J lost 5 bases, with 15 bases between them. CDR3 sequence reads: CASSPSTVRETQYF. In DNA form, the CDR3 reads TGTGCCAGCAGCCCGTCTACTGTGAGGGAGACCCAGTACTTC. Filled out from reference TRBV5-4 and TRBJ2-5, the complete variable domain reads ETGVTQSPTHLIKTRGQQVTLRCSSQSGHNTVSWYQQALGQGPQFIFQYYREEENGRGNFPPRFSGLQFPNYSSELNVNALELDDSALYLCASSPSTVRETQYFGPGTRLLVL.

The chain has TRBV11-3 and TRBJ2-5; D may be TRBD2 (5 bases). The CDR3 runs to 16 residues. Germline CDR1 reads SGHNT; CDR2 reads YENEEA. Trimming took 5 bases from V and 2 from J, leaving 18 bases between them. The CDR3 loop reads CASSLGVTTTQETQYF. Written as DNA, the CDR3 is TGTGCCAGCAGCCTCGGGGTAACAACCACTCAAGAGACCCAGTACTTC.

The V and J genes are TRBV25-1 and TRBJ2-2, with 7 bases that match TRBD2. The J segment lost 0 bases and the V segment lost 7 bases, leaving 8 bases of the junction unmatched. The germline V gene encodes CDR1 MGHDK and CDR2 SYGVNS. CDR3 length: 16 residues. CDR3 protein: CASTLLGLSNTGELFF. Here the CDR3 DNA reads TGTGCCAGCACTCTACTGGGACTATCGAACACCGGGGAGCTGTTTTTT.

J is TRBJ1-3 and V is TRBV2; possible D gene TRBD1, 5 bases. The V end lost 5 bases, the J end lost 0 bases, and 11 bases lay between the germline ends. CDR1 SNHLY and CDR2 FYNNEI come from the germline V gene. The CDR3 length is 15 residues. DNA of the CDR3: TGTGCCAGCAGTTGGGGGGTGAGCTCTGGAAACACCATATATTTT. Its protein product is CASSWGVSSGNTIYF.

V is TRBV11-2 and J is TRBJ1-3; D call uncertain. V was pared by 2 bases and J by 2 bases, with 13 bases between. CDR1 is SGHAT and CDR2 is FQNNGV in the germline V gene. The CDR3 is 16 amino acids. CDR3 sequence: CASSLSFRATGNTIYF. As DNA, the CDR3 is TGTGCCAGCAGCTTAAGTTTTAGAGCAACTGGAAACACCATATATTTT. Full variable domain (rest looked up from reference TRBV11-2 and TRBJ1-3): EAGVAQSPRYKIIEKRQSVAFWCNPISGHATLYWYQQILGQGPKLLIQFQNNGVVDDSQLPKDRFSAERLKGVDSTLKIQPAKLEDSAVYLCASSLSFRATGNTIYFGEGSWLTVV.

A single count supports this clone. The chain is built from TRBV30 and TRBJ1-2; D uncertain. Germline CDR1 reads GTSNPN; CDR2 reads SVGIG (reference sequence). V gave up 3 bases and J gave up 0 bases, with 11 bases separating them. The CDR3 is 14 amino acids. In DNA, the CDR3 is TGTGCCTGGAGACTGGCCGGGGCTAACTATGGCTACACCTTC. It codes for CAWRLAGANYGYTF.

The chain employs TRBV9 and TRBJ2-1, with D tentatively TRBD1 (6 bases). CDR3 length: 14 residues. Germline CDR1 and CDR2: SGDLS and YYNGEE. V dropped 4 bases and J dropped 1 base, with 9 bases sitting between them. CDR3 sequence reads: CASSNGQSYNEQFF. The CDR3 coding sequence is TGTGCCAGCAGCAACGGACAGTCCTACAATGAGCAGTTCTTC.

The CDR3 spells CATSSLATQLDTQYF. The CDR3 DNA reads as TGTGCCACCAGCAGTCTAGCGACCCAATTAGATACGCAGTATTTT. The chain combines TRBV15 with TRBJ2-3; TRBD2 might be the D (6 bases). V was trimmed by 3 bases and J by 5 bases, leaving 15 bases between them. CDR1 is LNHNV and CDR2 is YYDKDF in the germline V gene (reference sequence). The CDR3 is 15 amino acids.

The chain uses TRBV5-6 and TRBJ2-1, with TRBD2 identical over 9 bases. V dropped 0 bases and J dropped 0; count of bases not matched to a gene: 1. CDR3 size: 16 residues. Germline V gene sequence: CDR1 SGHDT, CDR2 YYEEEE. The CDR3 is CASSLVLAGSYNEQFF. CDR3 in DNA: TGTGCCAGCAGCTTGGTACTAGCGGGCTCCTACAATGAGCAGTTCTTC.

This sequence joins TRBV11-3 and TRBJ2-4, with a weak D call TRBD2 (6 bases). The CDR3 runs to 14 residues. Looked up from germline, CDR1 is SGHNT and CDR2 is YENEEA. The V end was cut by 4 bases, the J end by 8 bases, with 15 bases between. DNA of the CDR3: TGTGCCAGCAGCTCAGTTGGGGGGTGGGACATTCAGTACTTC. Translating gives CASSSVGGWDIQYF.